Below are 23 T cell receptor beta chains sequenced from a single sample in a study of T cells after yellow fever vaccination. TCRdb re-analysed the 5' RACE reads in MiXCR, keeping a single row per CDR3 protein. The sample includes about 150,000 distinct CDR3 sequences, 6.2% of them seen just once. The specimen was CD4+ T cells sorted from PBMCs, collected on the day of the first yellow fever vaccination. All receptors come from a man aged 18 to 30 who received the YFV17D yellow fever vaccine.

The gene calls are TRBV7-2 and TRBJ1-6; D possibly corresponds to TRBD1 (6 bases). V was shortened by 4 bases and J by 0 bases, with 7 bases between the two germline ends. CDR3 size: 15 residues. The germline V gene encodes CDR1 SGHTA and CDR2 FQGNSA. CDR3 loop: CASSSDSSYNSPLHF. Written as DNA, the CDR3 is TGTGCCAGCAGCTCGGACAGCTCCTATAATTCACCCCTCCACTTT.

V and J are TRBV6-5 and TRBJ2-5; 8 bases are shared with TRBD2. Trimming at V came to 4 bases and at J to 5 bases, leaving 9 bases not matched to a gene. Germline CDR1 MNHEY, CDR2 SVGAGI. This CDR3 is 15 amino acids long. The CDR3 bases are TGTGCCAGCAGTTCCCAGGGGACTAGTGAGGAGACCCAGTACTTC. It yields the protein CASSSQGTSEETQYF.

This clonotype was found many times. V usage is TRBV7-2 and J usage is TRBJ2-2; no reliable D call. The CDR3 length is 12 residues. V lost 6 bases, J lost 3 bases, and 5 bases lay in between. Germline loops: CDR1 SGHTA, CDR2 FQGNSA. Here the CDR3 reads CASSWDTGELFF. The CDR3 bases are TGTGCCAGCAGTTGGGACACCGGGGAGCTGTTTTTT.

The table lists this clonotype with a few counts. The gene calls are TRBV20-1 and TRBJ2-7, with unresolved D. Trimming cost V 7 bases and J 0 bases, with 10 bases left between them. The CDR3 runs 12 residues. Germline values: CDR1 DFQATT, CDR2 SNEGSKA (reference sequence). Here the CDR3 reads CSGSRSSYEQYF. CDR3 coding DNA: TGCAGTGGCTCCCGAAGCTCCTACGAGCAGTACTTC.

This clonotype appeared many times. V usage is TRBV25-1 and J usage is TRBJ1-1; a weak D match, TRBD1 (5 bases). Germline-derived CDR1 and CDR2 are MGHDK and SYGVNS. Deletions cut 3 bases from V and 2 bases from J, with 13 bases between. The CDR3 extends over 15 amino acids. The CDR3: CASSDTGRANTEAFF. CDR3 bases: TGTGCCAGCAGTGACACGGGACGCGCAAACACTGAAGCTTTCTTT. Looking up the rest from reference TRBV25-1 and TRBJ1-1 gives the full variable domain: EADIYQTPRYLVIGTGKKITLECSQTMGHDKMYWYQQDPGMELHLIHYSYGVNSTEKGDLSSESTVSRIRTEHFPLTLESARPSHTSQYLCASSDTGRANTEAFFGQGTRLTVV.

At least ten counts were recorded for this clonotype. The rearrangement joins TRBV12-3 or TRBV12-4 to TRBJ2-5; 12 bases fit TRBD2. This CDR3 is built from 15 residues. Trimming took 3 bases from V and 4 from J; bases not matched to a gene: 3. CDR3 DNA: TGTGCCAGCAGTTTCGCTAGCGGGGGGGCAGAGACCCAGTACTTC. It yields the protein CASSFASGGAETQYF.

Many counts were recorded for this clonotype. The rearrangement links TRBV9 to TRBJ1-1, with a tentative D call TRBD1 (5 bases). The CDR3 is made up of 15 amino acids. Germline V gene sequence: CDR1 SGDLS, CDR2 YYNGEE. V dropped 4 bases and J dropped 0 bases, with 13 bases sitting between them. CDR3 nucleotide sequence: TGTGCCAGCAGCCTAACCGACAGCATGAACACTGAAGCTTTCTTT. As protein: CASSLTDSMNTEAFF.

This clonotype was seen repeatedly, ten times or more. V is TRBV20-1 and J is TRBJ1-4; D gene unclear. CDR1 and CDR2 from the germline V gene are DFQATT and SNEGSKA (reference sequence). The CDR3 length is 14 residues. Between the trimmed V and J ends, which lost 3 bases and 0 bases, there was a span of 8 bases. The CDR3 spells CSASRTATNEKLFF. CDR3 nucleotides: TGCAGTGCTAGCCGCACCGCAACTAATGAAAAACTGTTTTTT.

This clonotype was detected only a few times. The chain employs TRBV4-2 and TRBJ1-1, with 7 bases lining up with TRBD1. Germline trimming cut 0 bases from V and 0 bases from J; bases unmatched to any gene: 7. Germline loops: CDR1 LGHNA, CDR2 YNFKEQ. The CDR3 is 17 residues long. CDR3 sequence (DNA): TGTGCCAGCAGCCAAGATCTCACAGGGGACATGAACACTGAAGCTTTCTTT. It translates to CASSQDLTGDMNTEAFF.

V gene TRBV7-2 combines with J gene TRBJ2-3; 7 bases fit TRBD2. V gave up 3 bases and J gave up 2 bases; unmatched junction bases: 5. Looked up from germline, CDR1 is SGHTA and CDR2 is FQGNSA. The CDR3 consists of 15 residues. The CDR3 bases are TGTGCCAGCAGCTTTTGGGGGGGGGACACAGATACGCAGTATTTT. As protein: CASSFWGGDTDTQYF.

The chain couples TRBV29-1 to TRBJ1-3; D is unresolved. In germline, CDR1 is SQVTM, CDR2 ANQGSEA. The CDR3 loop spans 13 amino acids. V shed 4 bases and J shed 3 bases, with 10 bases lying between them. Here the CDR3 reads CSVGHLDGNTIYF. In nucleotides, the CDR3 is TGCAGCGTTGGCCACCTTGATGGAAACACCATATATTTT. The full variable domain, in which reference TRBV29-1 and TRBJ1-3 provide the parts outside the CDR3, is SAVISQKPSRDICQRGTSLTIQCQVDSQVTMMFWYRQQPGQSLTLIATANQGSEATYESGFVIDKFPISRPNLTFSTLTVSNMSPEDSSIYLCSVGHLDGNTIYFGEGSWLTVV.

This clonotype has just a few counts. J is TRBJ1-1 and V is TRBV10-3, with 9 bases lining up with TRBD1. This CDR3 contains 15 residues. Germline loops: CDR1 ENHRY, CDR2 SYGVKD. V lost 6 bases, J lost 1 base, and 6 bases stayed unmatched. The CDR3 DNA is TGTGCCATCAGCGAAATGGGACAGGGGAACACTGAAGCTTTCTTT. The encoded protein is CAISEMGQGNTEAFF.

This clonotype was seen more than once but under ten times. This chain links TRBV12-3 or TRBV12-4 with TRBJ2-5; D perhaps matches TRBD1 (5 bases). The CDR3 sequence is 13 residues long. The V end lost 7 bases, the J end lost 8 bases, and 17 bases lay between the germline ends. CDR3 DNA sequence: TGTGCCAGCACTGTGGGGCCCTCCCCTACCCAGTACTTC. Translated, it gives CASTVGPSPTQYF.

This clonotype was detected many times. The chain carries TRBV7-9 and TRBJ1-5, with D uncertain. From germline, CDR1 is SEHNR and CDR2 FQNEAQ (reference sequence). V was shortened by 10 bases and J by 5 bases, with 12 bases between the two germline ends. The CDR3 is 12 amino acids. The CDR3 nucleotides are TGTGCCACCCAAAGGATAGATCAGCCCCAGCATTTT. This gives the protein CATQRIDQPQHF.

This clonotype has a handful of counts. The chain uses TRBV3-1 and TRBJ2-7; D not certain. The germline V and J ends were trimmed by 4 bases and 2 bases, with 15 bases remaining between them. Germline CDR1 LGHDT, CDR2 YNNKEL (reference sequence). There are 15 residues in the CDR3. DNA for the CDR3: TGTGCCAGCAGCCCCACGGTCGGCTCAACCTACGAGCAGTACTTC. Translated: CASSPTVGSTYEQYF.

This clonotype was detected many times. V gene TRBV5-6 combines with J gene TRBJ2-5; D might be TRBD1 (6 bases). The CDR3 covers 14 residues. Germline V CDR1 and CDR2: SGHDT, YYEEEE. Trimming cost V 4 bases and J 1 base, with 11 bases left between them. CDR3 sequence (DNA): TGTGCCAGCAGCCCTACAGGGATCCAAGAGACCCAGTACTTC. Its translation: CASSPTGIQETQYF.

This clonotype was counted between two and nine times. The gene calls are TRBV19 and TRBJ1-5; 10 positions match TRBD1. Unmatched junction bases numbered 8, after V lost 5 bases and J lost 4 bases. CDR1 is LNHDA, CDR2 SQIVND, per germline (reference sequence). The CDR3 spans 16 residues. The CDR3 bases are TGTGCCAGTAGTTCGATGGACAGGGGGAGAAATCAGCCCCAGCATTTT. Its protein is CASSSMDRGRNQPQHF.

V gene TRBV5-4 combines with J gene TRBJ2-5; D possibly uses TRBD1 or TRBD2 (5 bases each). V lost 2 bases to trimming and J lost 3 bases, with 8 bases between them. The CDR3 is 13 residues long. Per the germline V gene, CDR1 is SGHNT and CDR2 is YYREEE (reference sequence). The CDR3 nucleotides are TGTGCCAGCAGCTTTTGGGGGAAAGAGACCCAGTACTTC. Its protein is CASSFWGKETQYF.

This clonotype was seen at least ten times. This sequence joins TRBV2 and TRBJ2-7; D call uncertain. There are 11 residues in the CDR3. Germline loops: CDR1 SNHLY, CDR2 FYNNEI. Trimming shortened V by 8 bases and J by 4 bases, and 9 bases separated the two germline ends. CDR3 protein: CASGLTYEQYV. The CDR3 DNA follows: TGTGCCAGCGGTCTAACATACGAGCAGTACGTC.

This clonotype was seen a handful of times. This chain links TRBV12-3 or TRBV12-4 with TRBJ1-2; D may be TRBD1 (6 bases). V was clipped by 8 bases and J by 7 bases, with 20 bases between them. This CDR3 comprises 14 residues. This CDR3 is CASRETGGGSGYTF. In DNA, the CDR3 is TGTGCCAGCCGAGAGACGGGAGGGGGTAGTGGCTACACCTTC.

Ten or more counts support this clonotype. The gene calls are TRBV12-3 or TRBV12-4 and TRBJ1-1; TRBD1 matches at 8 bases. V gave up 7 bases and J gave up 1 base; unmatched junction bases: 5. This CDR3 is 14 amino acids long. The CDR3 here is CASTSTGGNTEAFF. CDR3 sequence (DNA): TGTGCCAGCACCTCTACAGGGGGGAACACTGAAGCTTTCTTT.

The rearrangement links TRBV4-3 to TRBJ2-1; TRBD1 matches 7 bases. J lost 0 bases, V lost 2 bases, and 1 base had no gene match. This CDR3 spans 15 amino acids. Germline V gene lookup returns CDR1 LGHNA and CDR2 YSLEER. This chain's CDR3 is CASSQSGGSYNEQFF. The CDR3, as DNA: TGCGCCAGCAGCCAATCAGGGGGCTCCTACAATGAGCAGTTCTTC.

A few counts support this clonotype. The CDR3: CSACMGPHNEQFF. CDR3 nucleotides: TGCAGTGCTTGCATGGGGCCTCACAATGAGCAGTTCTTC. The chain recombines TRBV20-1 with TRBJ2-1; tentative D call: TRBD1 (5 bases). V was clipped by 5 bases and J by 5 bases, with 13 bases between them. The CDR3 is made up of 13 amino acids. Germline loops: CDR1 DFQATT, CDR2 SNEGSKA (reference sequence).